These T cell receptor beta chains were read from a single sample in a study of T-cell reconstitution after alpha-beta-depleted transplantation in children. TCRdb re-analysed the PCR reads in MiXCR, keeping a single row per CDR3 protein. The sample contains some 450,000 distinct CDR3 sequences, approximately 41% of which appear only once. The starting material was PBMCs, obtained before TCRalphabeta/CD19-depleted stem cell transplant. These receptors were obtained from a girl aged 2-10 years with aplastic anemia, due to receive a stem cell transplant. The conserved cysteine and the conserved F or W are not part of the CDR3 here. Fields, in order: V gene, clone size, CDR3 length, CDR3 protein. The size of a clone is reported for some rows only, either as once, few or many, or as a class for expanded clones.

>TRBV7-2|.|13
ASSLEGGSGHEQY
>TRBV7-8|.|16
ASSFPESGDRGTDTQY
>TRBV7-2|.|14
ASHGPRGHPTGEQY
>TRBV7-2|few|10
ASSRYTDTQY
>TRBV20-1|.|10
SAERTARGYT
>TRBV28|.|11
ASSLGRQDEQY
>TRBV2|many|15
ASSQVLGTSKVPEQY
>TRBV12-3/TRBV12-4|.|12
ASSLGLGGVGYT
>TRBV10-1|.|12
ASSPIAGAETQY
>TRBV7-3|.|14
ASRLGRSGSSDTQY
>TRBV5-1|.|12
ASSPGTLGDTQY
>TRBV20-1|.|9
SASRVSEQF
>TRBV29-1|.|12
SVIVRGGKNIQY
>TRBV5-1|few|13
ASSEDLLNGYEQY
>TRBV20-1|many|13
SARLAEENEETQY
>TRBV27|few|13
ASSPDRSSAQPQH
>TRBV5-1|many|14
ASSLVAGSSGNTIY
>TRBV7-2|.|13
ASSPNGQPNQPQH
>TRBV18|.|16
ASSPRTSGRASTDTQY
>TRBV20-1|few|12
SARVGSGTDTQY
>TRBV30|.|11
AWSVQSLATQY
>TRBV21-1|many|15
ASSPLRRWAFTDTQY
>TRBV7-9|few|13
ASSRPERGNYEQY
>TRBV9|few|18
ASSVVGDSEGHRYTDTQY
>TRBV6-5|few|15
ASSYTSFAGRTDTQY
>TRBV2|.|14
ASSQTSGRAEETQY
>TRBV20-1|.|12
SARADGNTGELF
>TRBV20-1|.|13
SARKRGLGDTEAF
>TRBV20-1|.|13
SAPVGGQHSSPLH
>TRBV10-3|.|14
AISESSGRSVNEQF
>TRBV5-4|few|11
ASSPADQETQY
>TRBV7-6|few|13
ASSLRQSPTGELF
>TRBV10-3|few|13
AINTPGQGIDEQY
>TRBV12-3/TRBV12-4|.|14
ASSSRTGNRQETQY
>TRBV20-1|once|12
SARDHWGAGGDT
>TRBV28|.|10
ASSSGVNTIY
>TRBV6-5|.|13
ASSYSDEMNTEAF
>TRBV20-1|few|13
SAFGLAGLQETQY
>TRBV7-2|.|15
ASSWRPGGQANTEAF
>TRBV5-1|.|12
ASSPGAEGEKLF
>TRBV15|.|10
ATSREGDEQY
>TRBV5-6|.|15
ASSAAGLAGGTDTQY
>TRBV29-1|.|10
SVRERTGTQY
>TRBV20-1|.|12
SARVAGGGNEQY
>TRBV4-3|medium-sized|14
ASSPRPASGRNEQF
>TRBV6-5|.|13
ASSYEQGGSYEQY